Each of the 13 T cell receptor beta chains below was sequenced from the same sample in a study of tumor-infiltrating lymphocytes in localized non-small cell lung cancer. Data came from immunoSEQ multiplex PCR; TCRdb stores just in-frame clones and leaves some out. The table has almost 5,000 clones, roughly three fifths seen once. Sequencing used lung tumor tissue. Receptors were obtained from a human donor with non-small cell lung cancer.

By its share, this clone is medium-sized. DNA of the CDR3: TGTGCCAGCAGCCCTACCGGGACAGGGGGCTATAATGAGCAGTTCTTC. Encoded protein: CASSPTGTGGYNEQFF. This chain uses TRBV7-9 with TRBJ2-1; 12 nucleotides align to TRBD1. CDR3 length equals 16 residues. The V gene end was trimmed by 5 bases and the J gene end by 7 bases; junction bases not matched to a gene: 9. The germline gives CDR1 SEHNR, CDR2 FQNEAQ (reference sequence).

This clone counts as medium-sized. V is TRBV5-4 and J is TRBJ1-2; D remains unclear. The CDR3 spans 14 residues. The V and J ends lost 0 bases and 7 bases respectively, with 13 bases between them. Germline CDR1 reads SGHNT; CDR2 reads YYREEE (reference sequence). CDR3: CASSLGERSRGYTF. DNA of the CDR3: TGTGCCAGCAGCTTGGGGGAGAGGAGTCGTGGCTACACCTTC.

This chain connects TRBV7-2 to TRBJ2-2; a weak D match, TRBD2 (6 bases). This CDR3 spans 13 amino acids. CDR1 is SGHTA, CDR2 FQGNSA, per germline. The V gene lost 6 bases and the J gene lost 4 bases, with 9 bases spanning the gap. The CDR3 spells CASRRDATGELFF. In nucleotides, the CDR3 is TGTGCCAGCAGGCGGGACGCCACCGGGGAGCTGTTTTTT.

The chain uses TRBV6-5 and TRBJ2-7; weak D call: TRBD2 (7 bases). Germline loops: CDR1 MNHEY, CDR2 SVGAGI. The V end lost 6 bases, the J end lost 2 bases, and 17 bases lay between the germline ends. The CDR3 has 15 residues. CDR3 sequence (DNA): TGTGCCAGCAGCCCAGGGGTAGCGGGCCCCTACGAGCAGTACGTC. Its translation: CASSPGVAGPYEQYV.

This rearrangement joins TRBV4-1 to TRBJ2-1; perhaps TRBD2 as D (7 bases). The CDR3 runs to 16 residues. The V end lost 4 bases, the J end lost 5 bases, and 18 bases lay between the germline ends. Germline V lookup: CDR1 MGHRA, CDR2 YSYEKL. The CDR3, as DNA: TGCGCCAGCAGCCCCGTTTGGGGGGGGGCTAACAATGAGCAGTTCTTC. Translating it yields CASSPVWGGANNEQFF.

There are a few counts of this clone. The chain employs TRBV25-1 and TRBJ1-4; 11 bases fit TRBD1. Looked up from germline, CDR1 is MGHDK and CDR2 is SYGVNS. With 6 bases clipped from V and 10 bases from J, the junction kept 4 bases outside the gene matches. This CDR3 is built from 13 residues. The CDR3 here is CASRDRGPGKLFF. The CDR3 DNA is TGTGCCAGCAGGGACAGGGGGCCGGGAAAACTGTTTTTT.

The chain combines TRBV7-2 with TRBJ1-1, with TRBD1 matching over 7 bases. The CDR3 is made up of 17 amino acids. The germline gives CDR1 SGHTA, CDR2 FQGNSA. V was pared by 4 bases and J by 0 bases, with 11 bases of the junction left unmatched. The CDR3 loop is CASSSRTGTSMNTEAFF. DNA for the CDR3: TGTGCCAGCAGCTCCCGGACAGGCACTAGCATGAACACTGAAGCTTTCTTT.

This chain uses TRBV25-1 with TRBJ2-1; maybe TRBD2 (6 bases). Germline-derived CDR1 and CDR2 are MGHDK and SYGVNS. The CDR3 is 14 residues long. Trimming took off 6 bases at V and 2 bases at J, with 11 bases between the two ends. The CDR3 is CASSRGLAYNEQFF. The CDR3 DNA reads TGTGCCAGCAGCCGGGGACTTGCCTACAATGAGCAGTTCTTC.

The V gene is TRBV7-9, the J gene TRBJ1-4; D ambiguous. Trimming took off 5 bases at V and 2 bases at J, with 9 bases between the two ends. CDR1 is SEHNR, CDR2 FQNEAQ, per germline (reference sequence). This CDR3 spans 14 amino acids. This chain's CDR3 is CASSKRGTNEKLFF. In DNA, the CDR3 is TGTGCCAGCAGCAAACGGGGTACTAATGAAAAACTGTTTTTT.

The chain has TRBV18 and TRBJ2-5; TRBD2 agrees at 9 bases. Trimming removed 1 base from V and 4 bases from J; junction bases left unmatched: 7. The CDR3 spans 16 residues. Germline-derived CDR1 and CDR2 are KGHSH and LQKENI. CDR3 loop: CASSPLAGTSPETQYF. CDR3 DNA sequence: TGTGCCAGCTCACCACTCGCCGGGACTAGCCCAGAGACCCAGTACTTC. Based on the CDR3 plus reference TRBV18 and TRBJ2-5, the full variable domain is NAGVMQNPRHLVRRRGQEARLRCSPMKGHSHVYWYRQLPEEGLKFMVYLQKENIIDESGMPKERFSAEFPKEGPSILRIQQVVRGDSAAYFCASSPLAGTSPETQYFGPGTRLLVL.

The rearrangement joins TRBV19 to TRBJ1-1; D not resolved. V lost 5 bases and J 11 bases, leaving 9 bases between the germline ends. This CDR3 spans 10 amino acids. Germline lookup yields CDR1 LNHDA and CDR2 SQIVND (reference sequence). The CDR3: CASSYTVAFF. In DNA form, the CDR3 reads TGTGCCAGTAGTTATACGGTGGCTTTCTTT.

The chain uses TRBV11-2 and TRBJ2-3; D gene uncertain. The V and J ends lost 1 base and 4 bases respectively, with 9 bases between them. The CDR3 consists of 14 residues. Per the germline V gene, CDR1 is SGHAT and CDR2 is FQNNGV. DNA for the CDR3: TGTGCCAGCAGCTTAGTCGAGCGTCCAGATACGCAGTATTTT. Translated, it gives CASSLVERPDTQYF.

The genes are TRBV18 and TRBJ1-5; the D is unclear. Germline lookup yields CDR1 KGHSH and CDR2 LQKENI. This CDR3 has 14 residues. V lost 2 bases, J lost 0 bases, and 5 bases lay in between. CDR3 nucleotides: TGTGCCAGCTCACCAGGGATTAGCAATCAGCCCCAGCATTTT. Encoded protein: CASSPGISNQPQHF.